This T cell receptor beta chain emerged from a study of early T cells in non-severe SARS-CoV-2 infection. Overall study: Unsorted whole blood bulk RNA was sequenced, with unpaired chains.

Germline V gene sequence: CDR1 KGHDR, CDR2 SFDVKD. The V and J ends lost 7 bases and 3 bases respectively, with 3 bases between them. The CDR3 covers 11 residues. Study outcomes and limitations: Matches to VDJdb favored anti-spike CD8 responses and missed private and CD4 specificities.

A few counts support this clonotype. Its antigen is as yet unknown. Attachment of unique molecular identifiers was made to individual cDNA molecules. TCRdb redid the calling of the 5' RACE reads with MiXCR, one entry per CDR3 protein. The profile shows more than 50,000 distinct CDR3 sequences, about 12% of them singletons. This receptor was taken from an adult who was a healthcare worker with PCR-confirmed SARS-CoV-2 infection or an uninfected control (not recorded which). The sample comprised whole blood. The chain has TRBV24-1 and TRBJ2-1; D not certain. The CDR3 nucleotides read TGTGCCACCAGCGACTACAATGAGCAGTTCTTC. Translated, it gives CATSDYNEQFF.